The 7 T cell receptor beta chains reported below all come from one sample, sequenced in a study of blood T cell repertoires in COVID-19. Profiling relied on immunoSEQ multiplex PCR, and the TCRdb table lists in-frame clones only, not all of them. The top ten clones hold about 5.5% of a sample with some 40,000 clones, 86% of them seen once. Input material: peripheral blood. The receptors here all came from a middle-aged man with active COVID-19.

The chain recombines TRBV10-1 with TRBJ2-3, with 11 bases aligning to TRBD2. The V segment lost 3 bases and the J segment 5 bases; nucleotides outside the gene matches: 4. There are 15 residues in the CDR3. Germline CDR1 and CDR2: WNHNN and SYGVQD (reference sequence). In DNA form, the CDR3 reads TGCGCCAGCAGTGACGCACTAGCGGGAGAAGATACGCAGTATTTT. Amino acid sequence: CASSDALAGEDTQYF.

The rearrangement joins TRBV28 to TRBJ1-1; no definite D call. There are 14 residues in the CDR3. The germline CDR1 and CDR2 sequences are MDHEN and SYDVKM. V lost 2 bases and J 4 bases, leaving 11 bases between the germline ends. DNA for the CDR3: TGTGCCAGCAGTTTACACGGGGATGGCACTGAAGCTTTCTTT. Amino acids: CASSLHGDGTEAFF.

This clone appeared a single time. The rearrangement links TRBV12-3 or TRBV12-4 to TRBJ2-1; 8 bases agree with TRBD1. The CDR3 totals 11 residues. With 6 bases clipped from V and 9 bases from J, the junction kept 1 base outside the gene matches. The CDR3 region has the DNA TGTGCCAGCAGCACAGGGGGTGAGCAGTTCTTC. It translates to CASSTGGEQFF.

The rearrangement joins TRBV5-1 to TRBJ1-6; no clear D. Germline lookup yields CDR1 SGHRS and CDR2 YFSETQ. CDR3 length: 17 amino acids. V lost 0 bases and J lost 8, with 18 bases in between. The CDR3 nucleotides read TGCGCCAGCAGCTTGGCCGCCGGCATAGGAGCCGATTCACCCCTCCACTTT. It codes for CASSLAAGIGADSPLHF.

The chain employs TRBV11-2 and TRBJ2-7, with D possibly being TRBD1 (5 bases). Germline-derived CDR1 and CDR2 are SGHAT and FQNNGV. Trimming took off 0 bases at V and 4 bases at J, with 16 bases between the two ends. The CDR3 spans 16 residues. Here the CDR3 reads CASSLDGHSGPYEQYF. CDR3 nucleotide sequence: TGTGCCAGCAGCTTAGATGGACACTCAGGGCCTTACGAGCAGTACTTC.

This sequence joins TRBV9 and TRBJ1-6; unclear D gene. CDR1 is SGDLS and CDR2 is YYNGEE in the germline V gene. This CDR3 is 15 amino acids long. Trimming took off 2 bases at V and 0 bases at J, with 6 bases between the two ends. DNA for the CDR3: TGTGCCAGCAGCGTTTCGAGCTCCTATAATTCACCCCTCCACTTT. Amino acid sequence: CASSVSSSYNSPLHF.

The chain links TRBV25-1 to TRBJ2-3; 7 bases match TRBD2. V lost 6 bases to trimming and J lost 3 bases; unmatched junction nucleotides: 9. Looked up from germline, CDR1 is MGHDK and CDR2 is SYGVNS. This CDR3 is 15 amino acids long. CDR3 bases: TGTGCCAGCAGGTCCGGGGGGTCGGGTACAGATACGCAGTATTTT. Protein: CASRSGGSGTDTQYF. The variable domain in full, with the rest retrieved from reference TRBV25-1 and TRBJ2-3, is EADIYQTPRYLVIGTGKKITLECSQTMGHDKMYWYQQDPGMELHLIHYSYGVNSTEKGDLSSESTVSRIRTEHFPLTLESARPSHTSQYLCASRSGGSGTDTQYFGPGTRLTVL.